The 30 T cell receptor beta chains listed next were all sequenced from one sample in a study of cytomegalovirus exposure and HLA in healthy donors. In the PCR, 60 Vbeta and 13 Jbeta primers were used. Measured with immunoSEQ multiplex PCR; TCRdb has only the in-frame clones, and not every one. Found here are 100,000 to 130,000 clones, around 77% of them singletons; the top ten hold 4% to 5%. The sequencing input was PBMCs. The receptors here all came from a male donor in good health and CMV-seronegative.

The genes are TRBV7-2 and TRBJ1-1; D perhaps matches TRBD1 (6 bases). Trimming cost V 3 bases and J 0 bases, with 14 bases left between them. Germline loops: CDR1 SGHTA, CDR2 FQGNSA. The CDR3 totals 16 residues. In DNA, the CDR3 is TGTGCCAGCAGCTTTACAGGGATCATTGTGAACACTGAAGCTTTCTTT. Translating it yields CASSFTGIIVNTEAFF.

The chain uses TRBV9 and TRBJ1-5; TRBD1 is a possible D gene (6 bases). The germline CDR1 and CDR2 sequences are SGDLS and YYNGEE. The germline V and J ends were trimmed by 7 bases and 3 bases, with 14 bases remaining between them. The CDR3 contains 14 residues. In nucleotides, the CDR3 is TGTGCCAGCGGGAGCGGACAGAACAATCAGCCCCAGCATTTT. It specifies CASGSGQNNQPQHF.

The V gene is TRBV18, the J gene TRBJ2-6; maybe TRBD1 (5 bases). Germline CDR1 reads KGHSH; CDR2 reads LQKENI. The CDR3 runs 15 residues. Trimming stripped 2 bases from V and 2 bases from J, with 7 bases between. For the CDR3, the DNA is TGTGCCAGCTCACCAGTGGACACTGGGGCCAACGTCCTGACTTTC. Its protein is CASSPVDTGANVLTF.

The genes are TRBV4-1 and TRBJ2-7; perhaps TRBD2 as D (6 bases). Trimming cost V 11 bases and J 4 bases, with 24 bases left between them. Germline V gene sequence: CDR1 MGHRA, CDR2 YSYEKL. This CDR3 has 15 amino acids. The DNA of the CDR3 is TGCGCCGGAGCAGCATCATTGGGGGGTCAATACGAGCAGTACTTC. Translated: CAGAASLGGQYEQYF.

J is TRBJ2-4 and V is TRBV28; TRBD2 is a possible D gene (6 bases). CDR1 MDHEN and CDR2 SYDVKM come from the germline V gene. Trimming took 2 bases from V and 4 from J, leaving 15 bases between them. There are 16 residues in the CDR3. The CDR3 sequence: CASSLSSPGVKNIQYF. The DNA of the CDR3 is TGTGCCAGCAGTTTAAGTTCCCCGGGAGTGAAAAACATTCAGTACTTC.

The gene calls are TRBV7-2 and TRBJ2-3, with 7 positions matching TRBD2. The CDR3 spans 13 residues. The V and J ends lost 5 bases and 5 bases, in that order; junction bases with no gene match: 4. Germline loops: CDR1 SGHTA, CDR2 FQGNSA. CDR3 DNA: TGTGCCAGCAGCGGGCCGGGGGGAGATACGCAGTATTTT. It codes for CASSGPGGDTQYF. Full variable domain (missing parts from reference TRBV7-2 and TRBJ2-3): GAGVSQSPSNKVTEKGKDVELRCDPISGHTALYWYRQSLGQGLEFLIYFQGNSAPDKSGLPSDRFSAERTGGSVSTLTIQRTQQEDSAVYLCASSGPGGDTQYFGPGTRLTVL.

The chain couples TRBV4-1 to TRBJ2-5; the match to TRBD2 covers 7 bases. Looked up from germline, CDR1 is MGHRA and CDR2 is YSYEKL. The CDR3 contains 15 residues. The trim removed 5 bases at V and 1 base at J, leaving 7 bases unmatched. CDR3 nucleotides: TGCGCCAGCAGCAGCCGGGCTAGCGGCCAAGAGACCCAGTACTTC. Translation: CASSSRASGQETQYF.

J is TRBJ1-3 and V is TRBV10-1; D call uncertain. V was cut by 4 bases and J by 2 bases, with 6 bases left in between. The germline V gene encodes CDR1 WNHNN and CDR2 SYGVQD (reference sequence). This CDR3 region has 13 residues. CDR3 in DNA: TGCGCCAGCAGTGCATTAGCTGGAAACACCATATATTTT. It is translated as CASSALAGNTIYF.

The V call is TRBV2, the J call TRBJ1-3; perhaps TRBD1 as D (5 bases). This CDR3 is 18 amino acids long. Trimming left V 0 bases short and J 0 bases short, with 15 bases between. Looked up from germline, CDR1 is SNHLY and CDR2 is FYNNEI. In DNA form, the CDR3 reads TGTGCCAGCAGTGAAGCGGCGGGACGGATGTTCTCTGGAAACACCATATATTTT. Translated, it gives CASSEAAGRMFSGNTIYF.

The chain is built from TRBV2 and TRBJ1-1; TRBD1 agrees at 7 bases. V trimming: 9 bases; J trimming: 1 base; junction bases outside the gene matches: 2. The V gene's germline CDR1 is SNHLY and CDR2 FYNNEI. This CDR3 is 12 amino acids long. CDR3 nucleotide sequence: TGTGCCAGGCGGACAGGGAACACTGAAGCTTTCTTT. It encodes CARRTGNTEAFF. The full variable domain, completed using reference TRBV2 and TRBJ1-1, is EPEVTQTPSHQVTQMGQEVILRCVPISNHLYFYWYRQILGQKVEFLVSFYNNEISEKSEIFDDQFSVERPDGSNFTLKIRSTKLEDSAMYFCARRTGNTEAFFGQGTRLTVV.

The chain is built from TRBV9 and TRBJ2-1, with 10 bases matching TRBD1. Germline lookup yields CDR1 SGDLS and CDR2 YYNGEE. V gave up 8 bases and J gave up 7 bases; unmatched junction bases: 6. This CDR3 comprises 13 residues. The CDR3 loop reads CASSGQGLNEQFF. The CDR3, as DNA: TGTGCCAGTTCGGGACAGGGGTTGAATGAGCAGTTCTTC.

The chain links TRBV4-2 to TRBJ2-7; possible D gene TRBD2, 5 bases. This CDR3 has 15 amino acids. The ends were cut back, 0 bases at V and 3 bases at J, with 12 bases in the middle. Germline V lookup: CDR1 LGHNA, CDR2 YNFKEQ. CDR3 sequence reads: CASSQDRRRDYEQYF. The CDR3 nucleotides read TGTGCCAGCAGCCAAGATAGGAGACGGGACTACGAGCAGTACTTC.

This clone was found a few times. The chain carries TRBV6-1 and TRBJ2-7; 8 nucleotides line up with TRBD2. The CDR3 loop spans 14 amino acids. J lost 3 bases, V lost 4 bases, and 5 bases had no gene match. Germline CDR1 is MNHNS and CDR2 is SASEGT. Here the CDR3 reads CASSVGSGIYEQYF. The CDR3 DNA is TGTGCCAGCAGTGTCGGTAGCGGGATCTACGAGCAGTACTTC.

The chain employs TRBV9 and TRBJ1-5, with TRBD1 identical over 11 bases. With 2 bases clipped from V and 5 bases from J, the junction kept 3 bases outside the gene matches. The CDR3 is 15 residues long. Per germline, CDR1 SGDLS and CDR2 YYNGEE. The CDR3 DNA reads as TGTGCCAGCAGCGTGGGACAGGGGGTAGATCAGCCCCAGCATTTT. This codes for CASSVGQGVDQPQHF.

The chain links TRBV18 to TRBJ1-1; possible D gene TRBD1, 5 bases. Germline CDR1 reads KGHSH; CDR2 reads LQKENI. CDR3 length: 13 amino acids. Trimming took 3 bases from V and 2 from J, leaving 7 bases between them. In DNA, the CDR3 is TGTGCCAGCTCACCCGACAGCAACACTGAAGCTTTCTTT. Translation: CASSPDSNTEAFF.

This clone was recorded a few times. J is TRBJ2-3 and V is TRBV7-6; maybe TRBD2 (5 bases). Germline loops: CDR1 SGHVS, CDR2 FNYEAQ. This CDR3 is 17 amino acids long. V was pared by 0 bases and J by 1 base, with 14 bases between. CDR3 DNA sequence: TGTGCCAGCAGCTTAGCGCCTTTAGACTATGGCACAGATACGCAGTATTTT. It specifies CASSLAPLDYGTDTQYF.

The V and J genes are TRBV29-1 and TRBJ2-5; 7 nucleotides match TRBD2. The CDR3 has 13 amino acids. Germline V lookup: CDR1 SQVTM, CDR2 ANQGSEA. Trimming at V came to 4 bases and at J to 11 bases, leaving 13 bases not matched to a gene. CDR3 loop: CSVVGEGSYGQYF. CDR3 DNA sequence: TGCAGCGTTGTAGGGGAGGGATCGTACGGGCAGTACTTC. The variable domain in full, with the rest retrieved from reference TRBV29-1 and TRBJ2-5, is SAVISQKPSRDICQRGTSLTIQCQVDSQVTMMFWYRQQPGQSLTLIATANQGSEATYESGFVIDKFPISRPNLTFSTLTVSNMSPEDSSIYLCSVVGEGSYGQYFGPGTRLLVL.

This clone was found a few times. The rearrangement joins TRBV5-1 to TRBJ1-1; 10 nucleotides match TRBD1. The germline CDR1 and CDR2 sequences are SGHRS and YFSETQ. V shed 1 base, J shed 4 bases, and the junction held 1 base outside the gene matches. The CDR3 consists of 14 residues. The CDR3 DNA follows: TGCGCCAGCAGCTTGTGGACAGGGGGCACTGAAGCTTTCTTT. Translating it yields CASSLWTGGTEAFF. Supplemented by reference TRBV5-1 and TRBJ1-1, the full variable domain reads KAGVTQTPRYLIKTRGQQVTLSCSPISGHRSVSWYQQTPGQGLQFLFEYFSETQRNKGNFPGRFSGRQFSNSRSEMNVSTLELGDSALYLCASSLWTGGTEAFFGQGTRLTVV.

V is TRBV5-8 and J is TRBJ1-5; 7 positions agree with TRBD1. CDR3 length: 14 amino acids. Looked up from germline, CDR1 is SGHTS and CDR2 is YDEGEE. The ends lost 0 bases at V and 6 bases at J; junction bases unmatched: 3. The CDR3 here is CASSLEEGAQPQHF. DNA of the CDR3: TGTGCCAGCAGCTTGGAAGAGGGGGCTCAGCCCCAGCATTTT.

CDR3 nucleotide sequence: TGTGCCAGCTGCCGGACAACAGCTTTCTTT. Its translation: CASCRTTAFF. The V gene is TRBV27, the J gene TRBJ1-1, with D tentatively TRBD1 (5 bases). CDR3 length: 10 residues. Per germline, CDR1 MNHEY and CDR2 SMNVEV (reference sequence). V shed 8 bases and J shed 10 bases, with 11 bases lying between them.

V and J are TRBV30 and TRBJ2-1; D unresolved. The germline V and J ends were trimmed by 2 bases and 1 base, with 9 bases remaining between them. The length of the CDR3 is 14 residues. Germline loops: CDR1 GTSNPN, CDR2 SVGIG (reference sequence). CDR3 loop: CAWSLGVSYNEQFF. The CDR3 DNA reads TGTGCCTGGAGTTTAGGAGTTTCCTACAATGAGCAGTTCTTC.

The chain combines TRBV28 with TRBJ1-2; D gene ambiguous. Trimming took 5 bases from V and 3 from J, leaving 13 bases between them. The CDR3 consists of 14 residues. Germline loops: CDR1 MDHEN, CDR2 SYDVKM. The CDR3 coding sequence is TGTGCCAGCAGTCCAAAGACACATTACTATGGCTACACCTTC. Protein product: CASSPKTHYYGYTF.

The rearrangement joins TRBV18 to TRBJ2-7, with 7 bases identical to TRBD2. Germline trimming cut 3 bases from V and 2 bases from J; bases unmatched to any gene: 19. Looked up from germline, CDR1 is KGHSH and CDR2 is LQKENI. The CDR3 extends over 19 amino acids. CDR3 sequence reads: CASSPTRGEGTSRAYEQYF. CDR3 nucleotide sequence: TGTGCCAGCTCACCGACGCGAGGGGAGGGTACCTCAAGGGCCTACGAGCAGTACTTC.

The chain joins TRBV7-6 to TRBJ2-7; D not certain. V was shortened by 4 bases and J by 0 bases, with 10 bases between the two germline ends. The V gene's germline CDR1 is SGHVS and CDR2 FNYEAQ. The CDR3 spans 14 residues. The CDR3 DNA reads TGTGCCAGCAGCTCAGACTTCTACTCCTACGAGCAGTACTTC. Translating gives CASSSDFYSYEQYF.

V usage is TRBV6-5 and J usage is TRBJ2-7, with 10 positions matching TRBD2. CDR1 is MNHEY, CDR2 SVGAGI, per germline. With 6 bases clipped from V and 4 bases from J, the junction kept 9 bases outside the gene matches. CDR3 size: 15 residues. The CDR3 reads CASRIAGGTAYEQYF. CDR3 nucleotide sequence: TGTGCCAGCAGAATAGCGGGAGGTACGGCTTACGAGCAGTACTTC.

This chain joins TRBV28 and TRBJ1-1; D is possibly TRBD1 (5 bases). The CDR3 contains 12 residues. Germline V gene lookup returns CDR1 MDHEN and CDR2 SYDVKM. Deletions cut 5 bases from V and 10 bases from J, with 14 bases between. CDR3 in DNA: TGTGCCAGCAGTCGAGGGGAGGTAAGAGCTTTCTTT. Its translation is CASSRGEVRAFF.

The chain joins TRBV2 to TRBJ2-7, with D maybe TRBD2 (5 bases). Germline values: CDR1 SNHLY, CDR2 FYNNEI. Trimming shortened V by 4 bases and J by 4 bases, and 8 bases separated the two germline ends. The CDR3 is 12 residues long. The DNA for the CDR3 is TGTGCCAGCAGTGGGTCGGGGTACGAGCAGTACTTC. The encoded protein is CASSGSGYEQYF.

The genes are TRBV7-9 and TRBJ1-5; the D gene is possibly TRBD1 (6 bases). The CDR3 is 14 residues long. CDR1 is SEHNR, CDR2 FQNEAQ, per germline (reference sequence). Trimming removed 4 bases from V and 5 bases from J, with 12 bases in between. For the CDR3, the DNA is TGTGCCAGCAGCTCCAACAGGGACGATCAGCCCCAGCATTTT. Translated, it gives CASSSNRDDQPQHF. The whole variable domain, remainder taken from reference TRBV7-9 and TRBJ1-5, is DTGVSQNPRHKITKRGQNVTFRCDPISEHNRLYWYRQTLGQGPEFLTYFQNEAQLEKSRLLSDRFSAERPKGSFSTLEIQRTEQGDSAMYLCASSSNRDDQPQHFGDGTRLSIL.

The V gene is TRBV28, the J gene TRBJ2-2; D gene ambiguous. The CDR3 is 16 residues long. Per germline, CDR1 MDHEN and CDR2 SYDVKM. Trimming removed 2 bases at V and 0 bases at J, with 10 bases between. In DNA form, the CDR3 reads TGTGCCAGCAGTTTAGAGTCTACCCCGAACACCGGGGAGCTGTTTTTT. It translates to CASSLESTPNTGELFF.

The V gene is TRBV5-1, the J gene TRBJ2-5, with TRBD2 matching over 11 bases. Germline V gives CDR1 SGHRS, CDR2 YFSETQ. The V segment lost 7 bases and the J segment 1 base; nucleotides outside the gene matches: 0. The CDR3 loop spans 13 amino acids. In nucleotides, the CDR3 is TGCGCCAGCGGGACTAGCGGCCAAGAGACCCAGTACTTC. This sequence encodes CASGTSGQETQYF. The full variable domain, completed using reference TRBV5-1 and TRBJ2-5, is KAGVTQTPRYLIKTRGQQVTLSCSPISGHRSVSWYQQTPGQGLQFLFEYFSETQRNKGNFPGRFSGRQFSNSRSEMNVSTLELGDSALYLCASGTSGQETQYFGPGTRLLVL.